The clone carrying this T cell receptor (beta chain) was found a few times. Between the trimmed V and J ends, which lost 2 bases and 5 bases, there was a span of 19 bases. The CDR3 totals 17 residues. Germline V gene sequence: CDR1 MNHEY, CDR2 SMNVEV (reference sequence). These data are taken from a study of blood T cell repertoires in COVID-19. Study overall: COVID-19 samples collected from the United States, Italy and Spain covered acute and convalescent phases.

As processed by the authors: Counts of nucleated cells, estimated from reference gene primer amplification, were obtained. The data were produced by immunoSEQ multiplex PCR, yet TCRdb's version contains in-frame clones alone and is incomplete. That table is the source of V, J and clone size, and D and trimming were worked out from the DNA. Here the sample spans roughly 250,000 clones, more than 80% being singletons. The chain combines TRBV27 with TRBJ2-1; D is undetermined. The clonotype comes from a woman aged 40 to 50 with acute or convalescent COVID-19. What was sequenced was peripheral blood. This CDR3 is CASSLVPVPSGHNEQFF. The CDR3 DNA sequence: TGTGCCAGCAGTTTAGTTCCAGTACCGTCTGGGCACAATGAGCAGTTCTTC.